Shown below are 4 T cell receptor beta chains from a single sample sequenced in a study of T cell repertoires in cytomegalovirus infection. One entry per CDR3 protein, called by TCRdb with MiXCR from the reads. The sample contains about 830,000 distinct CDR3 sequences, approximately 30% of which appear only once. No antigen has been identified for these receptors. The material was cultured CD8+ T cells from PBMCs, obtained from culture after CMV antigen stimulation. The receptors derive from a human donor in good health (CMV status not recorded). Some clones in this sample may be carry-over from other donors' samples.

This clonotype has just a few counts. The CDR3 reads CASSLRQGYTGELFF. In DNA form, the CDR3 reads TGTGCCAGCAGTTTAAGGCAGGGTTATACCGGGGAGCTGTTTTTT. The chain is built from TRBV28 and TRBJ2-2; D may be TRBD1 (5 bases). Germline values: CDR1 MDHEN, CDR2 SYDVKM. V was shortened by 2 bases and J by 5 bases, with 12 bases between the two germline ends. CDR3 length: 15 amino acids.

The chain recombines TRBV6-2 or TRBV6-3 with TRBJ2-7; no definite D call. V was shortened by 8 bases and J by 1 base, with 9 bases between the two germline ends. The CDR3 sequence is 12 residues long. CDR1 is MNHEY, CDR2 SVGEGT, per germline. CDR3 in DNA: TGTGCCAGCGCTACAGCTTCCTACGAGCAGTACGTC. As protein: CASATASYEQYV.

There are a few counts of this clonotype. The V and J genes are TRBV28 and TRBJ2-1; no clear D gene. Germline lookup yields CDR1 MDHEN and CDR2 SYDVKM. Trimming removed 1 base at V and 0 bases at J, with 7 bases between. This CDR3 has 15 residues. The CDR3 sequence: CASSLYRSSYNEQFF. The CDR3 DNA is TGTGCCAGCAGTTTATACCGAAGCTCCTACAATGAGCAGTTCTTC.

J is TRBJ2-1 and V is TRBV10-3, with 8 bases fitting TRBD1. This CDR3 has 16 amino acids. Trimming took 2 bases from V and 9 from J; bases not matched to a gene: 12. The germline V gene encodes CDR1 ENHRY and CDR2 SYGVKD. CDR3 protein: CAISEGADRESGEQFF. The CDR3, as DNA: TGTGCCATCAGTGAGGGTGCGGACAGGGAGTCGGGTGAGCAGTTCTTC.